The next 14 T cell receptor beta chains were all read from a single sample in a study of shared clonotypes between healthy human individuals (dated by TCRdb to 2020 to 2021). The receptor library was made with the immunoSEQ multiplex PCR assay. TCRdb provides this immuneACCESS table in a form limited to in-frame rearrangements. Some clones are lacking; in checked studies, under half of them reflect an unresolved V gene, and why the rest are absent is not known. The sample data list some 600,000 clones, and approximately 96% of these were observed just once. 0.11% of the sample is taken by the ten largest. CD8 naive samples were CD45RO-negative cells positively selected for CCR7, giving a CD45RA+CCR7+ population that excluded TemRA cells. Sequencing was carried out using naive CD8+ T cells sorted from blood. What the cell subset or site label conveys for this sample: CD45RA+CCR7+. Receptor source: a woman aged 25 to 39 in good health.

CDR3 residues: CASSLAIGGKETQYF. CDR3 in DNA: TGTGCCAGCAGCTTAGCGATTGGAGGGAAAGAGACCCAGTACTTC. This sequence joins TRBV7-2 and TRBJ2-5; D is perhaps TRBD2 (6 bases). The V and J ends lost 0 bases and 3 bases respectively, with 11 bases between them. In germline, CDR1 is SGHTA, CDR2 FQGNSA. The CDR3 spans 15 residues.

This clone was picked up one time. V and J are TRBV9 and TRBJ1-2; a weak D match, TRBD1 (5 bases). There are 14 residues in the CDR3. Deletions cut 3 bases from V and 4 bases from J, with 13 bases between. Looked up from germline, CDR1 is SGDLS and CDR2 is YYNGEE. The chain's CDR3 is CASSGTGGVYGYTF. CDR3 nucleotide sequence: TGTGCCAGCAGCGGCACAGGAGGGGTCTATGGCTACACCTTC.

This rearrangement joins TRBV15 to TRBJ2-3; D is possibly TRBD1 or TRBD2 (5 bases each). CDR1 is LNHNV, CDR2 YYDKDF, per germline (reference sequence). V was shortened by 6 bases and J by 2 bases, with 15 bases between the two germline ends. The CDR3 loop spans 15 amino acids. This chain's CDR3 is CATRREWGTTDTQYF. CDR3 nucleotides: TGTGCCACCAGGAGGGAGTGGGGCACCACAGATACGCAGTATTTT.

This clone is a singleton in its sample. The chain recombines TRBV2 with TRBJ2-5; tentatively, D is TRBD1 (7 bases). This CDR3 is 12 amino acids long. Germline values: CDR1 SNHLY, CDR2 FYNNEI. Trimming shortened V by 9 bases and J by 4 bases, and 12 bases separated the two germline ends. CDR3 region: CASDREAETQYF. The DNA for the CDR3 is TGTGCCAGTGACAGGGAGGCAGAGACCCAGTACTTC.

The gene calls are TRBV27 and TRBJ2-7; 9 bases align to TRBD1. V was pared by 6 bases and J by 6 bases, with 9 bases of the junction left unmatched. The length of the CDR3 is 14 residues. CDR1 and CDR2 from the germline V gene are MNHEY and SMNVEV (reference sequence). CDR3 sequence reads: CASRLGQGRPEQYF. The CDR3 nucleotides read TGTGCCAGCAGGTTGGGACAGGGAAGGCCCGAGCAGTACTTC.

The chain has TRBV27 and TRBJ1-1, with D unresolved. This CDR3 has 14 amino acids. Per the germline V gene, CDR1 is MNHEY and CDR2 is SMNVEV (reference sequence). Deletions cut 4 bases from V and 10 bases from J, with 19 bases between. As DNA, the CDR3 is TGTGCCAGCAGTTCCGTTGCGGAGAAGGTTGGAGCTTTCTTT. Amino acid sequence: CASSSVAEKVGAFF.

The chain is built from TRBV29-1 and TRBJ2-1; no reliable D call. The CDR3 has 10 residues. CDR1 is SQVTM and CDR2 is ANQGSEA in the germline V gene. Trimming left V 7 bases short and J 7 bases short, with 8 bases between. The CDR3 loop reads CSAALNEQFF. DNA for the CDR3: TGCAGCGCGGCTTTGAATGAGCAGTTCTTC.

J is TRBJ2-7 and V is TRBV27, with a weak D call TRBD2 (6 bases). There are 14 residues in the CDR3. Trimming took 6 bases from V and 5 from J, leaving 17 bases between them. Germline CDR1 is MNHEY and CDR2 is SMNVEV (reference sequence). Here the CDR3 reads CASSPREEGDEQYF. The CDR3 nucleotides are TGTGCCAGCAGCCCCAGGGAGGAAGGGGACGAGCAGTACTTC.

In its sample, this clone was seen once. The rearrangement links TRBV11-2 to TRBJ2-7; tentatively, D is TRBD1 (6 bases). Trimming took off 5 bases at V and 2 bases at J, with 10 bases between the two ends. The CDR3 extends over 13 amino acids. CDR1 and CDR2 (germline): SGHAT, FQNNGV. The CDR3 coding sequence is TGTGCCAGCAGCACGGGGACAACCTACGAGCAGTACTTC. Translated: CASSTGTTYEQYF.

The V and J genes are TRBV5-6 and TRBJ2-7; 9 nucleotides align to TRBD1. The CDR3 has 15 residues. The ends lost 0 bases at V and 3 bases at J; junction bases unmatched: 4. Germline V gene lookup returns CDR1 SGHDT and CDR2 YYEEEE. The CDR3 region is CASSLVGQGFYEQYF. The CDR3 nucleotides are TGTGCCAGCAGCTTGGTGGGACAGGGATTCTACGAGCAGTACTTC.

V gene TRBV7-6 combines with J gene TRBJ2-1; D is unclear. Trimming took 1 base from V and 10 from J, leaving 8 bases between them. The CDR3 loop spans 12 amino acids. CDR1 and CDR2 (germline): SGHVS, FNYEAQ. The CDR3 nucleotides read TGTGCCAGCAGCTTAGAGAATTGGGAGCAGTTCTTC. Translation: CASSLENWEQFF.

The chain is built from TRBV28 and TRBJ2-3; possibly TRBD1 or TRBD2 for D (6 bases each). The CDR3 is 16 amino acids. Germline lookup yields CDR1 MDHEN and CDR2 SYDVKM. V was cut by 6 bases and J by 6 bases, with 22 bases left in between. CDR3 in amino acids: CASRPDPGQGRDTQYF. The CDR3 coding sequence is TGTGCCAGCAGACCCGACCCCGGTCAGGGGAGGGATACGCAGTATTTT. Based on the CDR3 plus reference TRBV28 and TRBJ2-3, the full variable domain is DVKVTQSSRYLVKRTGEKVFLECVQDMDHENMFWYRQDPGLGLRLIYFSYDVKMKEKGDIPEGYSVSREKKERFSLILESASTNQTSMYLCASRPDPGQGRDTQYFGPGTRLTVL.

In this sample, this clone turned up once. The genes are TRBV6-5 and TRBJ1-2, with D perhaps matching TRBD1 (6 bases). Trimming stripped 5 bases from V and 6 bases from J, with 16 bases between. Per the germline V gene, CDR1 is MNHEY and CDR2 is SVGAGI. This CDR3 region has 14 residues. Here the CDR3 reads CASSTGGGLHGYTF. The CDR3 region has the DNA TGTGCCAGCAGTACGGGTGGGGGGCTGCATGGCTACACCTTC.

V gene TRBV7-3 combines with J gene TRBJ2-1; D is perhaps TRBD2 (5 bases). Germline-derived CDR1 and CDR2 are SGHTA and FQGTGA. V dropped 1 base and J dropped 0 bases, with 22 bases sitting between them. The CDR3 spans 20 residues. CDR3 nucleotides: TGTGCCAGCAGCTTAATCCGAGGGAGTCCCTATCGCAGCTCCTACAATGAGCAGTTCTTC. It translates to CASSLIRGSPYRSSYNEQFF.